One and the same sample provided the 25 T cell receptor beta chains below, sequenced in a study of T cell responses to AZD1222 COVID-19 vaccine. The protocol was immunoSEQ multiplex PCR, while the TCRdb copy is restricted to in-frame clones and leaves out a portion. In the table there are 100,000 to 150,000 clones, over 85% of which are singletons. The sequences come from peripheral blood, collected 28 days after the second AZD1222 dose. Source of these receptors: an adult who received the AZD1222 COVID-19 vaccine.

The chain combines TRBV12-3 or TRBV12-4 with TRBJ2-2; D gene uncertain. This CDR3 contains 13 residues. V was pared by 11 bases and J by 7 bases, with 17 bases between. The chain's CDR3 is CACEDRRSGELFF. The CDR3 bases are TGTGCCTGTGAGGACCGGCGGAGCGGGGAGCTGTTTTTT.

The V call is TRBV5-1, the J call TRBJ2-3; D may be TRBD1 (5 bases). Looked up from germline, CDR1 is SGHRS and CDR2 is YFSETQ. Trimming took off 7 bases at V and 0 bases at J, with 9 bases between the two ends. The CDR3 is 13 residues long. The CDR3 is CASAQGSTDTQYF. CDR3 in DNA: TGCGCCAGCGCCCAGGGTAGCACAGATACGCAGTATTTT.

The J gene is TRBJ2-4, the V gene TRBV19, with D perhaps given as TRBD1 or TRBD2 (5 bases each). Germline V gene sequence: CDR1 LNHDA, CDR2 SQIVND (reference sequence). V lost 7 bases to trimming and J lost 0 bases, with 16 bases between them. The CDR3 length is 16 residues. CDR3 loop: CASTPPGTLAKNIQYF. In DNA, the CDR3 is TGTGCCAGTACCCCGCCAGGGACCCTAGCCAAAAACATTCAGTACTTC.

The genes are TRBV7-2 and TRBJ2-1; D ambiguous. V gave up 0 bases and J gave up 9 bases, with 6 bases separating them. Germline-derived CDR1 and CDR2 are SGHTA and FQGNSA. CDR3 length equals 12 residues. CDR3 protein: CASSLAEVEQFF. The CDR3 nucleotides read TGTGCCAGCAGCTTAGCTGAGGTTGAGCAGTTCTTC.

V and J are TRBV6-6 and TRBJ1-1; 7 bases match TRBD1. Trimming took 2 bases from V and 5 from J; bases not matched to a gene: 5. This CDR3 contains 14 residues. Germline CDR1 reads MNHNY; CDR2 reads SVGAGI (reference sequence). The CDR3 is CASSYEDRVTEAFF. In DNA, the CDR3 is TGTGCCAGCAGTTACGAAGACAGGGTGACTGAAGCTTTCTTT.

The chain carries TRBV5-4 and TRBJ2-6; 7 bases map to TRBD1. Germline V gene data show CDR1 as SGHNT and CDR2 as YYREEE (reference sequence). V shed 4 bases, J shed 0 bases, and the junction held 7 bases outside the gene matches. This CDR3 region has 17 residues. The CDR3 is CASSGTALNSGANVLTF. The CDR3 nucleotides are TGTGCCAGCAGCGGGACAGCCCTAAACTCTGGGGCCAACGTCCTGACTTTC. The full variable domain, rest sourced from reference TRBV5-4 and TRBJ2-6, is ETGVTQSPTHLIKTRGQQVTLRCSSQSGHNTVSWYQQALGQGPQFIFQYYREEENGRGNFPPRFSGLQFPNYSSELNVNALELDDSALYLCASSGTALNSGANVLTFGAGSRLTVL.

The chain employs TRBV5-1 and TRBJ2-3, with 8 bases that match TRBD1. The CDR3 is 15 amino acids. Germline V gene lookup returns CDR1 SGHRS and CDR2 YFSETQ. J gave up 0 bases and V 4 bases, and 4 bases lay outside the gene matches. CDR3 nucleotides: TGCGCCAGCAGCGCGACAGGGGCTAGCACAGATACGCAGTATTTT. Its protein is CASSATGASTDTQYF.

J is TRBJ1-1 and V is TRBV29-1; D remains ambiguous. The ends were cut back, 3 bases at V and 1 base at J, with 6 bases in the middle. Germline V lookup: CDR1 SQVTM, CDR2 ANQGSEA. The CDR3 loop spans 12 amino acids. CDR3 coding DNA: TGCAGCGTTGAGTCCGAGAACACTGAAGCTTTCTTT. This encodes CSVESENTEAFF.

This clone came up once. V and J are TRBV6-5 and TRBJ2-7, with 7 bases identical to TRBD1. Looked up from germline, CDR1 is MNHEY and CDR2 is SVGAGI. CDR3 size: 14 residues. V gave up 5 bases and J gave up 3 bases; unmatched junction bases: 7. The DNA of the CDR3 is TGTGCCAGCAGTAAGACAGGGATAAACTACGAGCAGTACTTC. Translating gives CASSKTGINYEQYF.

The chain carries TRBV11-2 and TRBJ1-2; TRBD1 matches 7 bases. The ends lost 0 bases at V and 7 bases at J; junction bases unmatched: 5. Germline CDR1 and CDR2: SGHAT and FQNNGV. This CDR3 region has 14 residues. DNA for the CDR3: TGTGCCAGCAGCTTAGAGACAGGGTTTAGTGGCTACACCTTC. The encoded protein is CASSLETGFSGYTF.

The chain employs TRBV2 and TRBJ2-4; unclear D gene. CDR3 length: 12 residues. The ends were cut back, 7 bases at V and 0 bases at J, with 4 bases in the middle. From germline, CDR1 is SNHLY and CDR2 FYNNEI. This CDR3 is CASTLAKNIQYF. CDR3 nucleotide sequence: TGTGCCAGCACCCTAGCCAAAAACATTCAGTACTTC. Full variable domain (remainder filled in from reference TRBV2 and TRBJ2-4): EPEVTQTPSHQVTQMGQEVILRCVPISNHLYFYWYRQILGQKVEFLVSFYNNEISEKSEIFDDQFSVERPDGSNFTLKIRSTKLEDSAMYFCASTLAKNIQYFGAGTRLSVL.

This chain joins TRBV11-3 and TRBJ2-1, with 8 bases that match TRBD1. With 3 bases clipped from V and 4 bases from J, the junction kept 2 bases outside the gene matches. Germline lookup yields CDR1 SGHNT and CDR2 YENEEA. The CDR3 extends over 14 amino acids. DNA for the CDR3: TGTGCCAGCAGCTTCGGACAGGGATACAATGAGCAGTTCTTC. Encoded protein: CASSFGQGYNEQFF.

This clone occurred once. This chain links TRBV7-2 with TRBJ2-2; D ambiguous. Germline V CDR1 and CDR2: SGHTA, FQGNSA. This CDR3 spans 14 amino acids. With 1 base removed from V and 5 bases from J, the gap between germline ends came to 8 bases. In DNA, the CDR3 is TGTGCCAGCAGCTTAGTAGGTGGGACCGGGGAGCTGTTTTTT. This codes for CASSLVGGTGELFF.

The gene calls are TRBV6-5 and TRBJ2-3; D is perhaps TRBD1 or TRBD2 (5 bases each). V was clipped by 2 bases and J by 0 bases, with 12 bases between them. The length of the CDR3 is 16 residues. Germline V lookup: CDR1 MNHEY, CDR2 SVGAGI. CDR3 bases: TGTGCCAGCAGTTACCGTGGGACGGGTAGCACAGATACGCAGTATTTT. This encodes CASSYRGTGSTDTQYF.

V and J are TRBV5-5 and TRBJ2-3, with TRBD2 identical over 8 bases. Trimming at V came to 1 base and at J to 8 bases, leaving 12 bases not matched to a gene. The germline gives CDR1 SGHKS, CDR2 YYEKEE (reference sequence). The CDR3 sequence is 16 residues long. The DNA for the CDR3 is TGTGCCAGCAGCTTGAAAAGGGCAGCCAGCGGGGGTACGCAGTATTTT. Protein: CASSLKRAASGGTQYF.

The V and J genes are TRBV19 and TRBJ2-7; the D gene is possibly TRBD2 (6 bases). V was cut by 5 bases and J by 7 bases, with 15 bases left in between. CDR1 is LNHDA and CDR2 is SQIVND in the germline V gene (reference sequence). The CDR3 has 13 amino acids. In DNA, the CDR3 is TGTGCCAGTAGTGAGGCAGGGAGGTGGGAGCAGTACTTC. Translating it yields CASSEAGRWEQYF.

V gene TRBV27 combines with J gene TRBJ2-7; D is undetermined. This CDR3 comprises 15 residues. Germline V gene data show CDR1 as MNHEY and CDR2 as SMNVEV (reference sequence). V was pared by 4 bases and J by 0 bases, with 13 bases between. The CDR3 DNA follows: TGTGCCAGCAGTTCAAGGGTTGGTTCCTCCTACGAGCAGTACTTC. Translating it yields CASSSRVGSSYEQYF.

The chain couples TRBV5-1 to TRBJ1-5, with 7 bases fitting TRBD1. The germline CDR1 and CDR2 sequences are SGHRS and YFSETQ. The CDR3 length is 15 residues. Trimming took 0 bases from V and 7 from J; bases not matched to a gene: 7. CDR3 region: CASSLEGARNQPQHF. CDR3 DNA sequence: TGCGCCAGCAGCTTGGAGGGGGCGAGAAACCAGCCCCAGCATTTT.

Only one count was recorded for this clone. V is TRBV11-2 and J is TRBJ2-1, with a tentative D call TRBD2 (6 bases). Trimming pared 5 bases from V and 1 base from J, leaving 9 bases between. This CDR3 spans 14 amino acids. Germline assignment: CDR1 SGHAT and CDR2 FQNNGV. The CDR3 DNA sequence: TGTGCCAGCAGCCCGGGAGTTTCCTACAATGAGCAGTTCTTC. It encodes CASSPGVSYNEQFF.

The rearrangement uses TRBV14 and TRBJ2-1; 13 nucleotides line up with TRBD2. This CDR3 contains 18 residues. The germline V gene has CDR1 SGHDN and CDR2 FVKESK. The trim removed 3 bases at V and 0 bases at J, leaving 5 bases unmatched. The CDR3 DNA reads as TGTGCCAGCAGCCAGATACTAGCGGGGGGGTACTCCTACAATGAGCAGTTCTTC. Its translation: CASSQILAGGYSYNEQFF.

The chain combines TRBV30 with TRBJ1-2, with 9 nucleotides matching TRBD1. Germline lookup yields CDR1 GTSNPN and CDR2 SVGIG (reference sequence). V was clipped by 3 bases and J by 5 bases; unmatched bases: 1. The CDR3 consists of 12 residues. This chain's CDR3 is CAWRGTGYGYTF. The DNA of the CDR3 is TGTGCCTGGAGGGGGACAGGGTATGGCTACACCTTC.

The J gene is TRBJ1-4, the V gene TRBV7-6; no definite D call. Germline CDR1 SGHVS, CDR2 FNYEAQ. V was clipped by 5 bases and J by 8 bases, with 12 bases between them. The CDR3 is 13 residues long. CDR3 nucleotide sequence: TGTGCCAGCAGCCCTCTAGGGTACGAAAAACTGTTTTTT. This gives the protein CASSPLGYEKLFF.

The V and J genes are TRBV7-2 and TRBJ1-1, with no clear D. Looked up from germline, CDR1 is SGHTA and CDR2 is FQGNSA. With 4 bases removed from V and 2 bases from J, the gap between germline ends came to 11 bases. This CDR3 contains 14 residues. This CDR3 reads CASSSGGINTEAFF. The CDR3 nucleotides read TGTGCCAGCAGCTCAGGAGGTATCAACACTGAAGCTTTCTTT.

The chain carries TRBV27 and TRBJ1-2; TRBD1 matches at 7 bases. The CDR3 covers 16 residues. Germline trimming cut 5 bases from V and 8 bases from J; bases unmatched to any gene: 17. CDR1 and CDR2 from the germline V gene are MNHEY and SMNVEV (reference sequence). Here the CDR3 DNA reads TGTGCCAGCAGTCCGAGGGACAGCGGGGTGCGCAAGGGCTACACCTTC. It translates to CASSPRDSGVRKGYTF.

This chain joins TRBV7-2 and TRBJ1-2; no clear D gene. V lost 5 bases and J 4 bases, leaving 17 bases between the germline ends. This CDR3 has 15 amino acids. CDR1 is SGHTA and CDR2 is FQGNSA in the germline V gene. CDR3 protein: CASSPEMLFGYGYTF. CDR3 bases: TGTGCCAGCAGCCCGGAAATGCTATTCGGCTATGGCTACACCTTC.